Included here is one T cell receptor beta chain sequence, with context. What it recognizes is unknown. V was shortened by 0 bases and J by 9 bases, with 6 bases between the two germline ends. This CDR3 spans 12 amino acids. Germline assignment: CDR1 LGHDT and CDR2 YNNKEL (reference sequence). This entry comes from a study of T cells after yellow fever vaccination. General observations from the study: Within FACS-sorted repertoires, abundant clonotypes contaminating from the bulk population could be present. Clones from primary vaccination mostly reappeared after the booster (roughly 95% CD4, roughly 87% CD8).

A 5'RACE template-switching step, the method used to make TCR cDNA, added a universal primer site and UMIs. TCRdb called the 5' RACE reads again in MiXCR, with one record for every CDR3 protein. The data show under 500,000 distinct CDR3 sequences, under 20% seen once. The rearrangement links TRBV3-1 to TRBJ2-4; a weak D match, TRBD2 (6 bases). The receptor was isolated from a man between 18 and 35 years old who received the YFV17D yellow fever vaccine. The source was PBMCs, collected before the yellow fever booster vaccination. The CDR3 DNA reads as TGTGCCAGCAGCCAAGAGGAGGGCATTCAGTACTTC. Residues: CASSQEEGIQYF.